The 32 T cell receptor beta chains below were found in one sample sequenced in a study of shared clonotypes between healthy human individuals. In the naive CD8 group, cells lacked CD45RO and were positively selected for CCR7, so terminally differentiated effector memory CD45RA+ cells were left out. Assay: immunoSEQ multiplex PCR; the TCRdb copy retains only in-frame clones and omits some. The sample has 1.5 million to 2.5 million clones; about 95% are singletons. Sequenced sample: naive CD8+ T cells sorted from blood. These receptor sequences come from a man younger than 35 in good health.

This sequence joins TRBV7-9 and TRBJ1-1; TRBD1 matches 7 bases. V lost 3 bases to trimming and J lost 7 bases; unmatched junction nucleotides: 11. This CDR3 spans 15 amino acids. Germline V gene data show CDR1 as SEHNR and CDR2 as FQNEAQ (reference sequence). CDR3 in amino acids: CASSFGQVGVGEAFF. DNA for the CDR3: TGTGCCAGCAGCTTCGGACAGGTCGGTGTTGGTGAAGCTTTCTTT.

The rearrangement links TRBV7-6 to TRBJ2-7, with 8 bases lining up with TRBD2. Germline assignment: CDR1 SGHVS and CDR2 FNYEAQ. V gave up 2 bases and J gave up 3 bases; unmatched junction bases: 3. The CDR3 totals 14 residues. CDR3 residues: CASSLSGTSYEQYF. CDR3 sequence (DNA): TGTGCCAGCAGCTTATCAGGGACTAGCTACGAGCAGTACTTC. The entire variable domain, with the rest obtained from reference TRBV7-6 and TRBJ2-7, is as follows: GAGVSQSPRYKVTKRGQDVALRCDPISGHVSLYWYRQALGQGPEFLTYFNYEAQQDKSGLPNDRFSAERPEGSISTLTIQRTEQRDSAMYRCASSLSGTSYEQYFGPGTRLTVT.

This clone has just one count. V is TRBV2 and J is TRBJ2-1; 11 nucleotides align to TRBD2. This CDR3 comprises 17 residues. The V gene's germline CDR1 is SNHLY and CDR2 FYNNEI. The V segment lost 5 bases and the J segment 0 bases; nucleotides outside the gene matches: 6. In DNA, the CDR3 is TGTGCCAGCAGTCCTCCCGGGACTAGCGGCTCCTACAATGAGCAGTTCTTC. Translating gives CASSPPGTSGSYNEQFF. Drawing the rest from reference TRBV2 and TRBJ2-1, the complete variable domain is EPEVTQTPSHQVTQMGQEVILRCVPISNHLYFYWYRQILGQKVEFLVSFYNNEISEKSEIFDDQFSVERPDGSNFTLKIRSTKLEDSAMYFCASSPPGTSGSYNEQFFGPGTRLTVL.

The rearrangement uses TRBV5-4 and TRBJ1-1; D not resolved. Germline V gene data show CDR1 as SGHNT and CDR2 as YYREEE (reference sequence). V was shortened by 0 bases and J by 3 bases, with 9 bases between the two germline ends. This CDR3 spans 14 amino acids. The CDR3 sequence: CASSLGPWDTEAFF. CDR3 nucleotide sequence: TGTGCCAGCAGCTTGGGTCCTTGGGACACTGAAGCTTTCTTT.

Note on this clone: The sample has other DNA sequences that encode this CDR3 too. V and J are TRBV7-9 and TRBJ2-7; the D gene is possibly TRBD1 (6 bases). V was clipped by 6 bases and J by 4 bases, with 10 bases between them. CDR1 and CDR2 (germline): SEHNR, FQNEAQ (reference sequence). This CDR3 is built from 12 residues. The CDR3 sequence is CASRQGSYEQYF. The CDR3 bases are TGTGCCAGCAGACAGGGTTCGTACGAGCAGTACTTC.

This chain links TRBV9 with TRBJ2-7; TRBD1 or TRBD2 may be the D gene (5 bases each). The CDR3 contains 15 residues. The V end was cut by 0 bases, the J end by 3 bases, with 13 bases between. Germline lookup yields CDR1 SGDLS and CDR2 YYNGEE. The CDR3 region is CASSVGRDRNYEQYF. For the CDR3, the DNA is TGTGCCAGCAGCGTAGGTCGGGACCGCAACTACGAGCAGTACTTC.

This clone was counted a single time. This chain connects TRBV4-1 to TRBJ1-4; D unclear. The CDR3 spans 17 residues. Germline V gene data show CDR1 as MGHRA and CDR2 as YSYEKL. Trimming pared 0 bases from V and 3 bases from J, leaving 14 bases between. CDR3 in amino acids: CASSQDTGLNANEKLFF. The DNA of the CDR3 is TGCGCCAGCAGCCAAGATACCGGCCTAAATGCTAATGAAAAACTGTTTTTT.

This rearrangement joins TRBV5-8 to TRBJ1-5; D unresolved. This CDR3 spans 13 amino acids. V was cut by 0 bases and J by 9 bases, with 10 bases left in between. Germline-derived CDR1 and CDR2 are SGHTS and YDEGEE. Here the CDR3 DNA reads TGTGCCAGCAGCTTGGTTCCGCCGGGGCCCCAGCATTTT. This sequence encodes CASSLVPPGPQHF.

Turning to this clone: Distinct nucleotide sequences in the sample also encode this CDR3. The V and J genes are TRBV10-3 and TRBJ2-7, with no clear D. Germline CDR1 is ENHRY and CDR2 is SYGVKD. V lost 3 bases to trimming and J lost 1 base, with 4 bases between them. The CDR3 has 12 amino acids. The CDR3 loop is CAISDGSYEQYF. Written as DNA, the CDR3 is TGTGCCATCAGTGATGGGTCCTACGAGCAGTACTTC.

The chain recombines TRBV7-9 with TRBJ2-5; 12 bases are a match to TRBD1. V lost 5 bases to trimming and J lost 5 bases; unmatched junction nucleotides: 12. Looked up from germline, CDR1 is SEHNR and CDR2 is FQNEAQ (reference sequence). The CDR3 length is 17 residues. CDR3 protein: CASSGSPGTGGRETQYF. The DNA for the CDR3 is TGTGCCAGCAGCGGATCACCCGGGACAGGGGGCAGGGAGACCCAGTACTTC.

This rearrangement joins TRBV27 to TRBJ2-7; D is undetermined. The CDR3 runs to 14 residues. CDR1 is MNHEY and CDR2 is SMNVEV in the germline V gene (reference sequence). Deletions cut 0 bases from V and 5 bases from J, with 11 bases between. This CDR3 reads CASSLSPTVDEQYF. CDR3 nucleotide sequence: TGTGCCAGCAGTTTATCCCCCACGGTGGACGAGCAGTACTTC.

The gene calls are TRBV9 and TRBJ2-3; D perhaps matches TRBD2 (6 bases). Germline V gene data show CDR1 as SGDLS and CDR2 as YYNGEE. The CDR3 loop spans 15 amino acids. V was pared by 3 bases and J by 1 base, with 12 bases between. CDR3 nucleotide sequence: TGTGCCAGCAGCGAGGAGGGAGCGGGCACAGATACGCAGTATTTT. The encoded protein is CASSEEGAGTDTQYF.

This chain's CDR3 is CASSSAPGQGETSNYGYTF. CDR3 nucleotide sequence: TGTGCCAGCAGCTCAGCCCCTGGACAAGGGGAAACCTCTAACTATGGCTACACCTTC. The chain employs TRBV13 and TRBJ1-2, with D tentatively TRBD1 (5 bases). The CDR3 is 19 amino acids. In germline, CDR1 is PRHDT, CDR2 FYEKMQ (reference sequence). Trimming removed 4 bases from V and 0 bases from J, with 24 bases in between. The whole variable domain, filled in from reference TRBV13 and TRBJ1-2, reads AAGVIQSPRHLIKEKRETATLKCYPIPRHDTVYWYQQGPGQDPQFLISFYEKMQSDKGSIPDRFSAQQFSDYHSELNMSSLELGDSALYFCASSSAPGQGETSNYGYTFGSGTRLTVV.

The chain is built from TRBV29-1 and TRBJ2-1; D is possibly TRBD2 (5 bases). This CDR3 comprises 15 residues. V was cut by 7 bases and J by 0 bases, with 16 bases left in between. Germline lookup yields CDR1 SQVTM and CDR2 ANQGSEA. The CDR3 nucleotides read TGCAGCGGGCACGGGGTCCACCTCTCCTACAATGAGCAGTTCTTC. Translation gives CSGHGVHLSYNEQFF.

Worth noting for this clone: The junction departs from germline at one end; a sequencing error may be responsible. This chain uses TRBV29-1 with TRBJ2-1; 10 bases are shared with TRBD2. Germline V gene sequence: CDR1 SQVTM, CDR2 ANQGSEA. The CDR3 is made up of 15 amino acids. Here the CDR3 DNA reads TGCAGCGTCGAAGGACTAGCGGCGACCTACAATGAGCAGTTCTTC. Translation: CSVEGLAATYNEQFF.

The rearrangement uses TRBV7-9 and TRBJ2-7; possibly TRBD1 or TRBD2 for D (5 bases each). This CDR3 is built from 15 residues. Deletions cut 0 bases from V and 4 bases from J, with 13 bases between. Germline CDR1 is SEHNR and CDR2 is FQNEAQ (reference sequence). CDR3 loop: CASSLAQWGNYEQYF. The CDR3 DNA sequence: TGTGCCAGCAGCTTAGCGCAATGGGGGAATTACGAGCAGTACTTC.

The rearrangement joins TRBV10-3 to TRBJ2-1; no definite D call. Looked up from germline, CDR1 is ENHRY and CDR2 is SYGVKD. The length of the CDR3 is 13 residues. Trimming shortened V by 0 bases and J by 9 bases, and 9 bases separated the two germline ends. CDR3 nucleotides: TGTGCCATCAGTGAGTCTAGGGCGCGTGAGCAGTTCTTC. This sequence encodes CAISESRAREQFF.

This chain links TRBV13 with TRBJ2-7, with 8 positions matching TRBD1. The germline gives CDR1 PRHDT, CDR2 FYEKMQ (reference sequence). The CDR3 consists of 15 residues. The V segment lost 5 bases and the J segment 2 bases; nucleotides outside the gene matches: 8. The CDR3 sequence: CASSLRTGTPYEQYF. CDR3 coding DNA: TGTGCCAGCAGCCTGAGGACAGGGACCCCCTACGAGCAGTACTTC. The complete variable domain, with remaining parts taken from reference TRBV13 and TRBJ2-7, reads AAGVIQSPRHLIKEKRETATLKCYPIPRHDTVYWYQQGPGQDPQFLISFYEKMQSDKGSIPDRFSAQQFSDYHSELNMSSLELGDSALYFCASSLRTGTPYEQYFGPGTRLTVT.

CDR3 sequence (DNA): TGTGCCAGTAGTATTCTAGCGGGAGGGATTGGCTACGAGCAGTACTTC. Protein sequence: CASSILAGGIGYEQYF. V and J are TRBV19 and TRBJ2-7; 12 positions match TRBD2. The trim removed 3 bases at V and 3 bases at J, leaving 6 bases unmatched. This CDR3 region has 16 residues. Germline values: CDR1 LNHDA, CDR2 SQIVND (reference sequence).

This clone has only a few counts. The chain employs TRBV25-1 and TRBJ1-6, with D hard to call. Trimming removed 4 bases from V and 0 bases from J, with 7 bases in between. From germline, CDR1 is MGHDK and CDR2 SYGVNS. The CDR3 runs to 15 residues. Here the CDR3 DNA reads TGTGCCAGCAGTGGGGCTAGCTCCTATAATTCACCCCTCCACTTT. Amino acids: CASSGASSYNSPLHF.

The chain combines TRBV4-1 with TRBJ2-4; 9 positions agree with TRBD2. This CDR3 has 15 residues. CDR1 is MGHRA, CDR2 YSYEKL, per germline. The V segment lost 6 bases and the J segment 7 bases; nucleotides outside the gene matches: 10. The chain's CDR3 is CASSPSGAGGNIQYF. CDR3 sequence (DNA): TGCGCCAGCAGTCCTTCAGGGGCGGGGGGGAACATTCAGTACTTC.

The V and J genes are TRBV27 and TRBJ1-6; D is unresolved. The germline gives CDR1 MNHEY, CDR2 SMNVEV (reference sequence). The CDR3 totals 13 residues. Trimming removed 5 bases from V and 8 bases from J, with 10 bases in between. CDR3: CASSNRADSPLHF. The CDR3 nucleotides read TGTGCCAGCAGTAATAGGGCAGATTCACCCCTCCACTTT.

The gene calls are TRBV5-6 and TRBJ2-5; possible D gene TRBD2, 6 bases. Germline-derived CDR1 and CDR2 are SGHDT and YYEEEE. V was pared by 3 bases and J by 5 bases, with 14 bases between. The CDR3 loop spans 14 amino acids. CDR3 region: CASSWGVSTETQYF. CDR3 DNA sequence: TGTGCCAGCAGCTGGGGGGTTTCGACTGAGACCCAGTACTTC.

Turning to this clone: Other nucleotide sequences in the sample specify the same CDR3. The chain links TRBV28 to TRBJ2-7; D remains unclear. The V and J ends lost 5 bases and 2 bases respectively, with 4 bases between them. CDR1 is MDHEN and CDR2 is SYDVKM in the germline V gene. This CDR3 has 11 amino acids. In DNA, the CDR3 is TGTGCCAGCAGTCCAACCTACGAGCAGTACTTC. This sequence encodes CASSPTYEQYF. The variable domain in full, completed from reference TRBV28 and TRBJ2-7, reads DVKVTQSSRYLVKRTGEKVFLECVQDMDHENMFWYRQDPGLGLRLIYFSYDVKMKEKGDIPEGYSVSREKKERFSLILESASTNQTSMYLCASSPTYEQYFGPGTRLTVT.

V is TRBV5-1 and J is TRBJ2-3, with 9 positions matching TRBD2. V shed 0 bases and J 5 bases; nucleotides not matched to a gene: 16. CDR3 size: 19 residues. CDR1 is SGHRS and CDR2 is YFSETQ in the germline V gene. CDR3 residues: CASSLDWGLIAGVEDTQYF. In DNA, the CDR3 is TGCGCCAGCAGCTTGGATTGGGGGTTGATAGCGGGAGTGGAAGATACGCAGTATTTT.

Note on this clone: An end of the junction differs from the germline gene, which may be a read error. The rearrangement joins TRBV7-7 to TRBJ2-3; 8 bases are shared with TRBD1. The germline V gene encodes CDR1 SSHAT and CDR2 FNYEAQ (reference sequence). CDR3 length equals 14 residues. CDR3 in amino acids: CASSSGQGPDTQYF. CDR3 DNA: TGTGCTAGCAGCTCCGGACAGGGCCCAGATACGCAGTATTTT.

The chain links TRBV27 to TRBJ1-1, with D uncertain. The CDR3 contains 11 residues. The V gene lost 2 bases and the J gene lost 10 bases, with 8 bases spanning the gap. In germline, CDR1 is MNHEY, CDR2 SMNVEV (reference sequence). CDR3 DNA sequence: TGTGCCAGCAGTTTAATCCCCCGAGCTTTCTTT. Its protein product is CASSLIPRAFF.

CDR3 bases: TGTGCCAGCAGCTTCGGATCGGGAGACTACGAGCAGTACTTC. It is translated as CASSFGSGDYEQYF. The chain recombines TRBV7-6 with TRBJ2-7; D may be TRBD2 (6 bases). The CDR3 sequence is 14 residues long. The germline V and J ends were trimmed by 3 bases and 3 bases, with 12 bases remaining between them. Germline loops: CDR1 SGHVS, CDR2 FNYEAQ.

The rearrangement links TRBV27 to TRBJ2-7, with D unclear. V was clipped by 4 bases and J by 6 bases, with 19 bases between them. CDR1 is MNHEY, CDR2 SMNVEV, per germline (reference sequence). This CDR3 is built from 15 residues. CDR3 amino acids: CASSSTPSVNSEQYF. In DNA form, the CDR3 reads TGTGCCAGCAGTTCAACCCCCTCGGTGAACAGCGAGCAGTACTTC.

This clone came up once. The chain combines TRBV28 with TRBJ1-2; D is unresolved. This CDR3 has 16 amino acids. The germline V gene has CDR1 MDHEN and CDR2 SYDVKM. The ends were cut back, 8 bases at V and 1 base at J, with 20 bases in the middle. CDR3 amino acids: CASWSPGKGLNYGYTF. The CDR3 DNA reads TGTGCCAGCTGGAGCCCGGGCAAAGGGCTTAACTATGGCTACACCTTC.

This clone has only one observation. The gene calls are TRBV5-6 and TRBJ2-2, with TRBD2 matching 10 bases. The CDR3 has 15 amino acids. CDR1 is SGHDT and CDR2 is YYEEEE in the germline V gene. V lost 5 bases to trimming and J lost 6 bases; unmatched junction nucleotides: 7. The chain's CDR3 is CASSLLAGAPGELFF. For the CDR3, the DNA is TGTGCCAGCAGTCTTCTAGCGGGGGCCCCCGGGGAGCTGTTTTTT.

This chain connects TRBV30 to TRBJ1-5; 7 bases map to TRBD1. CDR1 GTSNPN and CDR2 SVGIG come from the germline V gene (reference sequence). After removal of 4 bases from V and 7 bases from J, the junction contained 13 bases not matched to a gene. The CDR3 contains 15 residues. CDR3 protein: CAWTETGTEDQPQHF. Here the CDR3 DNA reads TGTGCCTGGACCGAAACCGGGACAGAAGACCAGCCCCAGCATTTT.